Listed below are T cell receptor beta chains from one sample, sequenced in a study of blood T cells in healthy people across ages. TCRdb independently ran MiXCR on the 5' RACE reads; one entry per CDR3 protein. The data hold 750,000 to 950,000 distinct CDR3 sequences, with 25% to 30% observed a single time. The same sample was also studied in work on T cells of mothers and their children.

The sequenced material came from blood. The source of these receptors is a woman in her thirties or forties in good health. Each CDR3 is given with its conserved first and last residue. D genes are given only for firm matches. Some rows mark clone size as missing; the rest say once, few, many or name a class of expanded clone.

J | size | D | V | CDR3 | DNA
TRBJ2-5 | few | NA | TRBV10-3 | CAISGQERGIRQYF | TGTGCCATCAGCGGTCAGGAACGAGGAATAAGGCAGTACTTC
TRBJ2-7 | few | NA | TRBV3-1 | CASSQDLGSWAEQYF | TGTGCCAGCAGCCAAGATCTTGGGAGTTGGGCCGAGCAGTACTTC
TRBJ2-5 | few | TRBD1 | TRBV28 | CASSLSGTVTKETQYF | TGTGCCAGCAGTTTATCCGGGACAGTCACAAAAGAGACCCAGTACTTC
TRBJ1-5 | NA | NA | TRBV20-1 | CSASSGVGNQPQHF | TGCAGTGCTAGTTCGGGGGTGGGGAATCAGCCCCAGCATTTT
TRBJ2-2 | NA | NA | TRBV5-1 | CASSLGADNTGELFF | TGCGCCAGCAGCTTGGGGGCGGACAACACCGGGGAGCTGTTTTTT
TRBJ2-7 | many | NA | TRBV28 | CASSQDRPQAYEQYF | TGTGCCAGCAGCCAAGACAGGCCTCAAGCCTACGAGCAGTACTTC
TRBJ1-5 | NA | TRBD1 | TRBV28 | CASWRDRGPDQPQHF | TGTGCCAGCTGGCGGGACAGGGGGCCCGATCAGCCCCAGCATTTT
TRBJ1-1 | many | TRBD1 | TRBV12-3/TRBV12-4 | CASRGTGNGNTEAFF | TGTGCCAGCAGGGGGACAGGCAATGGGAACACTGAAGCTTTCTTT
TRBJ1-4 | NA | TRBD1 | TRBV4-3 | CASSQVRDRDEKLFF | TGCGCCAGCAGCCAAGTCCGGGACAGGGATGAAAAACTGTTTTTT
TRBJ1-5 | NA | NA | TRBV28 | CGSSSDGDSNQPQHF | TGTGGCAGCAGCAGTGATGGAGATAGCAATCAGCCCCAGCATTTT
TRBJ1-3 | NA | NA | TRBV5-1 | CASSFVGDSGNTIYF | TGCGCCAGCAGCTTCGTGGGAGATTCGGGAAACACCATATATTTT
TRBJ1-2 | NA | NA | TRBV28 | CASRAGGSGRIIGYTF | TGTGCCAGCAGGGCCGGGGGGTCCGGTCGGATTATAGGCTACACCTTC
TRBJ1-5 | NA | TRBD1 | TRBV2 | CASSGEGASNQPQHF | TGTGCCAGCAGCGGAGAGGGGGCCAGCAATCAGCCCCAGCATTTT
TRBJ2-7 | few | NA | TRBV15 | CATSTSGTPRGEQYF | TGTGCCACCAGCACCTCCGGGACACCAAGGGGCGAGCAGTACTTC
TRBJ2-1 | few | NA | TRBV20-1 | CSAIRLANYNEQFF | TGCAGTGCTATCCGTCTAGCGAACTACAATGAGCAGTTCTTC
TRBJ2-7 | few | TRBD1 | TRBV28 | CASSFRQGSSYEQYF | TGTGCCAGCAGTTTTCGACAGGGAAGCTCCTACGAGCAGTACTTC
TRBJ2-1 | few | NA | TRBV6-1 | CASSEAGTGVYEQFF | TGTGCCAGCAGTGAAGCGGGAACGGGGGTATATGAGCAGTTCTTC
TRBJ2-5 | many | NA | TRBV5-5 | CASTWGLQETQYF | TGTGCCAGCACTTGGGGACTTCAAGAGACCCAGTACTTC
TRBJ2-7 | NA | TRBD1 | TRBV5-1 | CASSLPTGLEQYF | TGCGCCAGCAGCTTGCCGACAGGGTTGGAGCAGTACTTC
TRBJ2-7 | few | TRBD2 | TRBV3-1 | CASSRRASGGSEQYF | TGTGCCAGCAGCCGCCGCGCTAGCGGGGGGAGCGAGCAGTACTTC
TRBJ2-1 | NA | TRBD2 | TRBV5-1 | CASSLATSGGLSSYNEQFF | TGCGCCAGCAGCTTGGCTACTAGCGGGGGCCTGAGCTCCTACAATGAGCAGTTCTTC
TRBJ2-1 | few | NA | TRBV3-1 | CASVGEVEHEQFF | TGTGCCAGCGTCGGGGAGGTGGAGCATGAGCAGTTCTTC
TRBJ1-2 | NA | NA | TRBV28 | CASTEGQGFGYTF | TGTGCCAGCACCGAGGGGCAGGGGTTTGGCTACACCTTC
TRBJ2-7 | NA | TRBD1 | TRBV7-2 | CASSSIGTGGIEQYF | TGTGCCAGCAGCTCAATTGGGACAGGGGGCATCGAGCAGTACTTC
TRBJ2-3 | many | NA | TRBV18 | CASSPGTLSTDTQYF | TGCGCCAGCAGTCCCGGGACACTCTCCACAGATACGCAGTATTTT
TRBJ2-1 | many | NA | TRBV7-2 | CASSLGVVQFF | TGTGCCAGCAGCTTAGGGGTGGTTCAGTTCTTC
TRBJ1-5 | NA | TRBD1 | TRBV6-2/TRBV6-3 | CASSYLTARTGGGQPQHF | TGTGCCAGCAGTTACTTAACCGCGAGGACAGGGGGAGGGCAGCCCCAGCATTTT
TRBJ2-4 | NA | NA | TRBV18 | CASSPGLTRSYEHYF | TGTGCCAGCTCACCCGGACTGACAAGAAGCTACGAGCACTACTTC
TRBJ2-3 | once | NA | TRBV18 | CASTPKASTDTQYF | TGTGCCAGCACACCTAAAGCTAGCACAGATACGCAGTATTTT
TRBJ1-2 | many | TRBD1 | TRBV4-3 | CASSRGQGSIVYGYTF | TGCGCCAGCAGCCGAGGACAGGGATCCATCGTCTATGGCTACACCTTC
TRBJ1-2 | many | NA | TRBV20-1 | CSAVGSTNYGYTF | TGCAGTGCTGTAGGATCAACTAACTATGGCTACACCTTC
TRBJ1-2 | few | NA | TRBV29-1 | CSVEPPVFESYGYTF | TGCAGCGTTGAGCCCCCCGTTTTCGAGTCTTATGGCTACACCTTC
TRBJ2-6 | NA | TRBD1 | TRBV20-1 | CSARVPGTGNSGANVLTF | TGCAGTGCTAGAGTCCCAGGGACAGGGAACTCTGGGGCCAACGTCCTGACTTTC
TRBJ1-6 | NA | NA | TRBV9 | CASSVDPKLSYNSPLHF | TGTGCCAGCAGCGTAGACCCCAAGCTCTCCTATAATTCACCCCTCCACTTT
TRBJ2-1 | few | TRBD2 | TRBV5-4 | CASSLAGGPYEQFF | TGTGCCAGCAGCTTAGCGGGGGGGCCCTATGAGCAGTTCTTC
TRBJ2-3 | many | TRBD2 | TRBV5-1 | CASSLLAGAPGDTQYF | TGCGCCAGCAGCTTACTAGCGGGGGCCCCGGGAGATACGCAGTATTTT
TRBJ2-7 | few | NA | TRBV3-1 | CASSQWRDSLHEQYF | TGTGCCAGCAGCCAATGGAGGGACAGCCTCCACGAGCAGTACTTC
TRBJ1-2 | few | TRBD1 | TRBV9 | CASSVSGGSANGYTF | TGTGCCAGCAGCGTTTCAGGGGGCTCAGCGAATGGCTACACCTTC
TRBJ1-6 | NA | TRBD1 | TRBV6-6 | CASSYSRDSLNSPLHF | TGTGCCAGCAGTTACTCTCGGGACAGCCTTAATTCACCCCTCCACTTT
TRBJ2-5 | few | NA | TRBV7-3 | CASSLNPKGTQYF | TGTGCCAGCAGCTTAAACCCCAAGGGGACCCAGTACTTC
TRBJ2-5 | NA | NA | TRBV11-2 | CASSLVIGEQETQYF | TGTGCCAGCAGCTTAGTTATCGGAGAACAAGAGACCCAGTACTTC
TRBJ2-5 | many | NA | TRBV7-9 | CASSYRQAETQYF | TGTGCCAGCAGCTACCGACAGGCGGAGACCCAGTACTTC
TRBJ2-7 | many | TRBD2 | TRBV27 | CASGISGGAAYEQYF | TGTGCCAGCGGCATTAGCGGGGGAGCTGCCTACGAGCAGTACTTC
TRBJ1-2 | NA | NA | TRBV2 | CASRRGHRALNYGYTF | TGTGCCAGCAGAAGGGGACATCGGGCCCTTAACTATGGCTACACCTTC
TRBJ2-7 | many | NA | TRBV3-1 | CASSQDTTEQYF | TGTGCCAGCAGCCAAGACACGACGGAGCAGTACTTC
TRBJ1-2 | few | TRBD1 | TRBV7-9 | CASSRRGQPYGYTF | TGTGCCAGCAGCCGGAGGGGGCAGCCCTATGGCTACACCTTC
TRBJ1-1 | NA | NA | TRBV5-1 | CASYHGGAGTEAFF | TGCGCCAGCTATCATGGGGGCGCGGGCACTGAAGCTTTCTTT
TRBJ1-2 | few | NA | TRBV5-6 | CASSWKRGRYGYTF | TGTGCCAGCAGCTGGAAGAGGGGAAGATACGGCTACACCTTC
TRBJ2-1 | few | NA | TRBV28 | CASSAREFNEQFF | TGTGCCAGCAGCGCCCGGGAGTTTAATGAGCAGTTCTTC
TRBJ2-7 | many | TRBD1 | TRBV7-8 | CASTQMTGISYEQYF | TGTGCCAGCACCCAAATGACAGGGATCTCCTACGAGCAGTACTTC
TRBJ1-5 | few | NA | TRBV15 | CAIARDYNQPQHF | TGTGCCATAGCTCGGGACTATAATCAGCCCCAGCATTTT
TRBJ1-2 | few | NA | TRBV29-1 | CSVERGDLANYGYTF | TGCAGCGTTGAAAGGGGGGATCTAGCTAACTATGGCTACACCTTC
TRBJ2-3 | few | NA | TRBV24-1 | CATSDTGRGGDTQYF | TGTGCCACCAGTGATACAGGGCGCGGGGGAGATACGCAGTATTTT